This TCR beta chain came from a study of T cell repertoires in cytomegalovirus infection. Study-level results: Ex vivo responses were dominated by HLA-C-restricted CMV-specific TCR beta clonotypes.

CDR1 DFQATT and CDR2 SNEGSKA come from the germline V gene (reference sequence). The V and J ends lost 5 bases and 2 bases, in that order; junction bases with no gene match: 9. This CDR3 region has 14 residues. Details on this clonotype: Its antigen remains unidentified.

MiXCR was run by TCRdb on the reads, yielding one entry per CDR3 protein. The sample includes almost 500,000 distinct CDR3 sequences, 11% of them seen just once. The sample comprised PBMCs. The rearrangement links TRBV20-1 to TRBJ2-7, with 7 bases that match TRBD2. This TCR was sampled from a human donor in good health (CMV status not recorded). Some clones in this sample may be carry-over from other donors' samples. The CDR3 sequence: CSADPRGRAYEQYF. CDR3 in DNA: TGCAGTGCTGACCCCCGCGGGAGAGCCTACGAGCAGTACTTC.